The sequence of this T cell receptor beta chain was determined in a study of tumor-infiltrating lymphocytes in primary liver carcinoma. Study in general: These were node-negative, non-metastatic T1-T3 tumors of roughly 4 to 10 cm.

cDNA specific to TCR beta was made from around 450 ng of total RNA, with a constant-region primer employed for priming. Generation of the TCR beta libraries relied on three nested multiplex PCR rounds using slightly modified ARM-PCR. Running 10 cycles apiece, the first two PCR rounds relied on TRBV1-TRBV30 forward primers together with a C-beta reverse primer. TCRdb re-derived calls from the multiplex PCR reads in MiXCR, one entry per CDR3 protein. The repertoire includes nearly 200,000 distinct CDR3 sequences, almost 65% of them detected once, and approximately 7% sits in the top ten. Per germline, CDR1 SGHNT and CDR2 YYREEE (reference sequence). There are 15 residues in the CDR3. V was cut by 0 bases and J by 6 bases, with 13 bases left in between. RNA was extracted from whole blood without cell sorting, alongside germline DNA.

The chain links TRBV5-4 to TRBJ2-1; the D gene is possibly TRBD1 (6 bases). Sequencing was performed on peripheral blood. This clonotype was sampled from an older woman with primary liver carcinoma and hepatitis B virus infection. CDR3 coding DNA: TGTGCCAGCAGCTTGGGCAGGGGTCCCCTCAATGAGCAGTTCTTC. Amino acid sequence: CASSLGRGPLNEQFF.